This entry lists 10 T cell receptor beta chains sequenced from one sample in a study of human T cells and chemical hapten exposure. TCRdb reprocessed the RACE reads with MiXCR, giving one entry per CDR3 protein. The profile covers 90,000 to 120,000 distinct CDR3 sequences, with more than 9.5% appearing a single time and roughly 3.2% taken by the ten largest. Time point: patch test 1, 2 weeks after DPC sensitization. Treatment: therapeutic diphenylcyclopropenone sensitization with weekly scalp DPC. The material sequenced was whole blood, taken in connection with sensitization to the hapten diphenylcyclopropenone (DPC). All receptors derive from a woman aged 40-49 years with alopecia areata. Some clones in this sample may be carry-over from other donors' samples.

Many counts were recorded for this clonotype. The chain couples TRBV5-8 to TRBJ2-3; 9 nucleotides match TRBD2. The CDR3 sequence is 17 residues long. Germline V gene lookup returns CDR1 SGHTS and CDR2 YDEGEE. The ends lost 0 bases at V and 0 bases at J; junction bases unmatched: 5. The CDR3 loop reads CASSLALAGPSTDTQYF. The CDR3 DNA reads TGTGCCAGCAGCTTGGCGCTAGCGGGGCCTAGCACAGATACGCAGTATTTT.

This clonotype was seen ten or more times. This chain connects TRBV7-6 to TRBJ2-1; D may be TRBD2 (6 bases). The CDR3 is made up of 19 amino acids. Germline CDR1 is SGHVS and CDR2 is FNYEAQ. V was pared by 2 bases and J by 0 bases, with 20 bases between. Written as DNA, the CDR3 is TGTGCCAGCAGCTTACCTACATTAGCTGTCGGGGGCTCCTACAATGAGCAGTTCTTC. Protein sequence: CASSLPTLAVGGSYNEQFF.

J is TRBJ1-3 and V is TRBV7-2; D is uncertain. The CDR3 extends over 15 amino acids. Germline CDR1 and CDR2: SGHTA and FQGNSA. V was pared by 5 bases and J by 0 bases, with 11 bases between. As DNA, the CDR3 is TGTGCCAGCAGCCTGACGGACGGCTCTGGAAACACCATATATTTT. Residues: CASSLTDGSGNTIYF.

The V call is TRBV6-2 or TRBV6-3, the J call TRBJ2-7; D unresolved. From germline, CDR1 is MNHEY and CDR2 SVGEGT. V lost 5 bases and J lost 6, with 8 bases in between. The CDR3 runs to 11 residues. The chain's CDR3 is CASSPSGEQYF. Here the CDR3 DNA reads TGTGCCAGCAGTCCGAGTGGCGAGCAGTACTTC.

The genes are TRBV29-1 and TRBJ2-1; no reliable D call. This CDR3 is 13 amino acids long. V shed 0 bases and J shed 12 bases, with 15 bases lying between them. Per the germline V gene, CDR1 is SQVTM and CDR2 is ANQGSEA. CDR3 DNA: TGCAGCGTTGAAGAACCGAGGCCCCCCTCGCAGTTCTTC. This encodes CSVEEPRPPSQFF.

In its sample, this clonotype was seen a few times. This chain links TRBV7-2 with TRBJ1-5; 8 bases agree with TRBD1. With 1 base clipped from V and 4 bases from J, the junction kept 6 bases outside the gene matches. This CDR3 spans 16 amino acids. Germline V gives CDR1 SGHTA, CDR2 FQGNSA. In DNA form, the CDR3 reads TGTGCCAGCAGCTTAGAACAGGGGGTAGGAAATCAGCCCCAGCATTTT. Protein product: CASSLEQGVGNQPQHF. Looking up the rest from reference TRBV7-2 and TRBJ1-5 gives the full variable domain: GAGVSQSPSNKVTEKGKDVELRCDPISGHTALYWYRQSLGQGLEFLIYFQGNSAPDKSGLPSDRFSAERTGGSVSTLTIQRTQQEDSAVYLCASSLEQGVGNQPQHFGDGTRLSIL.

The sample holds many counts of this clonotype. This rearrangement joins TRBV27 to TRBJ1-2, with 7 bases aligning to TRBD1. The V and J ends lost 2 bases and 8 bases, in that order; junction bases with no gene match: 8. The CDR3 runs 14 residues. CDR1 and CDR2 from the germline V gene are MNHEY and SMNVEV (reference sequence). CDR3 DNA: TGTGCCAGCAGTTTAGCGGGACAGCCCACGGGCTACACCTTC. Translating it yields CASSLAGQPTGYTF.

The chain uses TRBV28 and TRBJ2-7; TRBD2 aligns across 8 bases. CDR3 size: 14 residues. V was pared by 7 bases and J by 0 bases, with 5 bases of the junction left unmatched. CDR1 is MDHEN, CDR2 SYDVKM, per germline. This CDR3 is CASTVAGISYEQYF. The CDR3 bases are TGTGCCAGCACCGTAGCGGGGATCTCCTACGAGCAGTACTTC.

The rearrangement links TRBV27 to TRBJ2-3; D is uncertain. The CDR3 runs 14 residues. The germline gives CDR1 MNHEY, CDR2 SMNVEV (reference sequence). The V gene lost 3 bases and the J gene lost 0 bases, with 7 bases spanning the gap. The CDR3 spells CASSFLTSTDTQYF. As DNA, the CDR3 is TGTGCCAGCAGTTTCCTGACTAGCACAGATACGCAGTATTTT.

J is TRBJ2-1 and V is TRBV6-4, with D maybe TRBD1 (6 bases). V was trimmed by 6 bases and J by 8 bases, leaving 20 bases between them. In germline, CDR1 is MRHNA, CDR2 SNTAGT. CDR3 length: 15 amino acids. CDR3: CASSPVRGRRYEQFF. CDR3 nucleotides: TGTGCCAGCAGCCCCGTCAGGGGTCGCAGGTATGAGCAGTTCTTC.